This T cell receptor (beta chain) was recorded in a study of OX40 agonist ivuxolimab in advanced cancers. Describing the broader study: Ivuxolimab, which targeted the costimulatory receptor OX40 (CD134), was an agonistic, fully human IgG2 monoclonal antibody. Intravenous ivuxolimab was administered to patients every 2 weeks at six dose levels: 0.01, 0.1, 0.3, 1.5, 3 and 10 mg/kg. Of the roughly 53 patients in dose escalation, about 20 had hepatocellular carcinoma, about 15 had melanoma, 9 had renal cell carcinoma and 9 had head and neck cancer. The dose-escalation cohort was 82.7% male with a mean age of 60 years, ranging from roughly 20 to 80. Patients were allowed to have had prior anti-PD-1, anti-PD-L1 or anti-CTLA-4 therapy, and 40% of the dose-escalation patients had previously received checkpoint inhibitors. Partial responses were achieved by three dose-escalation patients, of whom one had hepatocellular carcinoma and two had cutaneous melanoma. The purpose of peripheral TCRbeta sequencing was to test whether ivuxolimab changed TCR sequence diversity and led to clonal T-cell expansion. The paper covers the monotherapy dose-escalation part of the phase I ivuxolimab trial, which included N of about 56 patients.

Turning to this clone: Which antigen it targets is not known. Base qualities were left out, and no much larger clone turns up one base away. This CDR3 is also generated by other DNA sequences in the sample.

Results the study describes overall, beyond this receptor: After ivuxolimab, CD8+ T cells had more expanded clones than CD4+ T cells on average. The antigen specificity of the peripheral T cells that underwent clonal expansion was not determined. At doses from 0.1 to 3.0 mg/kg, clonal expansion was seen in both CD4+ and CD8+ blood T cells between baseline and week 6. Low levels of normalized T-cell clonal expansion were also seen in some patients who did not respond. Partial responders in the 0.1-3.0 mg/kg groups had among the lowest normalized peripheral clonal expansion, especially among CD8+ T cells.

Genomic DNA was isolated from the sorted cells so that the TCRbeta CDR3 region could be sequenced. The immunoSEQ Assay was used to sequence the TCRbeta CDR3 regions. Held by TCRdb, this immuneACCESS table contains in-frame sequences only and omits some clones. Under half of the omission traces to an unresolved V gene where checked; the cause of the rest is unknown. The table for this sample lists 95,000 to 100,000 clones; 90% of them were counted only once. Around 1.5% of the sample belongs to the ten largest clones. Including cysteine and phenylalanine, the CDR3 has 14 amino acids. CDR3 DNA only is kept here, 42 bases in frame from base 1. Cut back by 0 bases and 0 bases, the V and J ends lie 6 bases apart. CDR1 is given as KGHSH and CDR2 as LQKENI, both from the germline V gene. Patients with autoimmune disease history or receiving systemic immunosuppression were excluded from the trial. Peripheral blood for TCR sequencing was drawn from every dose cohort at baseline, at cycle 4 day 1 and at cycle 7 day 1. Samples came from an open-label, multicenter, first-in-human phase I dose-escalation trial of ivuxolimab. Adults with locally advanced or metastatic melanoma, renal cell, hepatocellular, or head and neck squamous cell carcinoma were enrolled in the trial. Before TCR sequencing, CD4+ T cells and CD8+ T cells from peripheral blood were sorted into separate populations.

The rearranged chain carries TRBV18 and TRBJ2-7, with TRBD2 tentatively as D gene (5 bases match). The sequenced sample was CD4+ or CD8+ T cells sorted from blood, obtained in a trial of the OX40 agonist ivuxolimab. The TCR was taken from an adult with an advanced solid tumor such as melanoma, head and neck, liver or kidney cancer. The nucleotides read TGTGCCAGCTCACCACCGGACTCCTCCTACGAGCAGTACTTC. Its coded protein is CASSPPDSSYEQYF.